The sequence of this T cell receptor (beta chain) was determined in a study of vaccination effects on CD4 cells after COVID-19. Overall study context: Supplemented with 9.5 to 10 IU/ml IL-2 and 10 ug/ml peptides, a few million PBMC per well were kept in culture.

Worth noting for this clone: The target antigen is unknown.

Produced via immunoSEQ multiplex PCR; TCRdb's table is partial and in-frame only. The table includes 45,000 to 60,000 clones, roughly 76% detected once. Cultured cells yielded isolated CD4+ T cells after 10 days. CDR3 length: 14 residues. Unmatched junction bases numbered 5, after V lost 4 bases and J lost 5 bases. Germline CDR1 SNHLY, CDR2 FYNNEI. The receptor's source is a human donor who had a prior SARS-CoV-2 infection. The input for sequencing was CD4+ T cells from PBMCs cultured without peptide, taken before COVID-19 vaccination. The chain has TRBV2 and TRBJ1-5; 7 bases align to TRBD1. This chain's CDR3 is CASSGQGGDQPQHF. The CDR3 DNA is TGTGCCAGCAGTGGACAGGGAGGCGATCAGCCCCAGCATTTT.